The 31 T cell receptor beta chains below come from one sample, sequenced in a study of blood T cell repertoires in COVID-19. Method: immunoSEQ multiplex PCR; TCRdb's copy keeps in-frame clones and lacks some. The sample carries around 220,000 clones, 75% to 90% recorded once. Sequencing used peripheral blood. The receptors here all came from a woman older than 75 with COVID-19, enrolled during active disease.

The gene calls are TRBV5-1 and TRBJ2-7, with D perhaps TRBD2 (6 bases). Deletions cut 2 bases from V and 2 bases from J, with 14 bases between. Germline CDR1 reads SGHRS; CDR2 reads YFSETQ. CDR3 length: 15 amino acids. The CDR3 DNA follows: TGCGCCAGCAGCTTTGCAGCGGGCCTTACCTACGAGCAGTACTTC. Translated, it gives CASSFAAGLTYEQYF.

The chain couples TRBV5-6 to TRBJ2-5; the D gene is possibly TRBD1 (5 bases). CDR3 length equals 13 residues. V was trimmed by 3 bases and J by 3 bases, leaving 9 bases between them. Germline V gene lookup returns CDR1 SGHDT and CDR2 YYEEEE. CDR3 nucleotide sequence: TGTGCCAGCAGCTCACCAGGGAAAGAGACCCAGTACTTC. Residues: CASSSPGKETQYF. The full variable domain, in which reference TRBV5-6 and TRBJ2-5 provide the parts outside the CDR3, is DAGVTQSPTHLIKTRGQQVTLRCSPKSGHDTVSWYQQALGQGPQFIFQYYEEEERQRGNFPDRFSGHQFPNYSSELNVNALLLGDSALYLCASSSPGKETQYFGPGTRLLVL.

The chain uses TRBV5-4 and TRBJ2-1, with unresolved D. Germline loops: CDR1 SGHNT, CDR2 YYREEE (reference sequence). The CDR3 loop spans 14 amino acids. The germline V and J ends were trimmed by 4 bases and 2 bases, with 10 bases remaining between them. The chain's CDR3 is CASSPSAAYNEQFF. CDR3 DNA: TGTGCCAGCAGCCCGTCGGCGGCCTACAATGAGCAGTTCTTC.

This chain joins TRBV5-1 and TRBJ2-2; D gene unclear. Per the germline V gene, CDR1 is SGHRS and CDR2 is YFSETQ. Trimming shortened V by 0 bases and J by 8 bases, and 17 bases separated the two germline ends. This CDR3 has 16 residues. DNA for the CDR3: TGCGCCAGCAGCTTGGCCTATAAGAGTTCGGTGGGGGAGCTGTTTTTT. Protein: CASSLAYKSSVGELFF.

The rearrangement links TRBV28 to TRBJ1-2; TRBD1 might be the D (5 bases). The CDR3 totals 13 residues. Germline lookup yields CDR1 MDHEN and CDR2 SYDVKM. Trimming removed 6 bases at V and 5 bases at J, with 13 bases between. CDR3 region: CASSLGGSYGYTF. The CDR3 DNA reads TGTGCCAGCAGCCTCGGGGGTAGTTATGGCTACACCTTC.

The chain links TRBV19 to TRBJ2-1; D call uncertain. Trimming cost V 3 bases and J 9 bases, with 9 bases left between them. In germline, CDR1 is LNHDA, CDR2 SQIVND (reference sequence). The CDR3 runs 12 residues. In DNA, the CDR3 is TGTGCCAGTAGTATCTCTTGGAGTGAGCAGTTCTTC. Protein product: CASSISWSEQFF.

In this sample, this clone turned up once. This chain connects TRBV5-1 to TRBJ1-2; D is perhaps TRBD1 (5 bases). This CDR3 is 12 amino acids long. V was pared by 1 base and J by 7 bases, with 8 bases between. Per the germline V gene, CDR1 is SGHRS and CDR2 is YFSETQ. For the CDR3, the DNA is TGCGCCAGCAGCTTGCCAGGGTTTGGCTACACCTTC. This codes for CASSLPGFGYTF.

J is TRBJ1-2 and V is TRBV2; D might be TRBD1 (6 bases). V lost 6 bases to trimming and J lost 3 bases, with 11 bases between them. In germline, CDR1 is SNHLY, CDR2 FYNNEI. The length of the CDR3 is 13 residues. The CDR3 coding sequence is TGTGCCAGCAGAGGCCAGGGGCACTATGGCTACACCTTC. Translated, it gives CASRGQGHYGYTF. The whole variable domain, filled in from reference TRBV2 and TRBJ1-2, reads EPEVTQTPSHQVTQMGQEVILRCVPISNHLYFYWYRQILGQKVEFLVSFYNNEISEKSEIFDDQFSVERPDGSNFTLKIRSTKLEDSAMYFCASRGQGHYGYTFGSGTRLTVV.

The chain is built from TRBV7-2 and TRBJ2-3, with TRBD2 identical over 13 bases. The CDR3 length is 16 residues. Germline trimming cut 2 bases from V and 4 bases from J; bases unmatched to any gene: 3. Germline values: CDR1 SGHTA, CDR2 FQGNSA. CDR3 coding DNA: TGTGCCAGCAGCTTAAGACTAGCGGGAGGCCCAGATACGCAGTATTTT. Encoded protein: CASSLRLAGGPDTQYF.

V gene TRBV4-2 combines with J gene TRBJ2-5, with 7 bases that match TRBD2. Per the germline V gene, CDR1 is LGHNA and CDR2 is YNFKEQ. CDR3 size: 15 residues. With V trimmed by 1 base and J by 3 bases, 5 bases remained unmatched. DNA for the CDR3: TGTGCCAGCAGCCAAGTCGGGAGCGGGGAAGAGACCCAGTACTTC. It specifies CASSQVGSGEETQYF.

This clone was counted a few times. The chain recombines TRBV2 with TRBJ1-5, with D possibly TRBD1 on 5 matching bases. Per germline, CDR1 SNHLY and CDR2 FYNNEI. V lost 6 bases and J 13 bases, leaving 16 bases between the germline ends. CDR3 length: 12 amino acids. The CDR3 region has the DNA TGTGCCAGCAGCGGGGGACCTATTAATCAGCATTTT. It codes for CASSGGPINQHF.

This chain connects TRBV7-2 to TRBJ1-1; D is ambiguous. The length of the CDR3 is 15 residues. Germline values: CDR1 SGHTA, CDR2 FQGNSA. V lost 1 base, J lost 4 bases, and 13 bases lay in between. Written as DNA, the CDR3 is TGTGCCAGCAGCTTAGAGGCGGGGAGAACCACTGAAGCTTTCTTT. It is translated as CASSLEAGRTTEAFF.

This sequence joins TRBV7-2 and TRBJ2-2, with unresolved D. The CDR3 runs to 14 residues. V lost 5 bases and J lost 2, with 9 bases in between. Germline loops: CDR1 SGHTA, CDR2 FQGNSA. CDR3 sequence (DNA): TGTGCCAGCAGCCAGGTTCCTAACACCGGGGAGCTGTTTTTT. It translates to CASSQVPNTGELFF.

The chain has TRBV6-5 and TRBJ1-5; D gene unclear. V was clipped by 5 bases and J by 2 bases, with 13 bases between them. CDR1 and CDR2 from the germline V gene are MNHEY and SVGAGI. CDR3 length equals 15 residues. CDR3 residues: CASSSVSRGNQPQHF. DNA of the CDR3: TGTGCCAGCAGTAGCGTCTCCCGGGGCAATCAGCCCCAGCATTTT.

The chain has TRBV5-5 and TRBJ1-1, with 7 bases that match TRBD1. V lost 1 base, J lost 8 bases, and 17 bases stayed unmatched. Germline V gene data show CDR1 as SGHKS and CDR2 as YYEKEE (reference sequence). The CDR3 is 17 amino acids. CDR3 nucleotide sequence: TGTGCCAGCAGCTTGCAGGGGCAGGGGGTTTTTTTAGCGGAAGCTTTCTTT. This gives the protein CASSLQGQGVFLAEAFF.

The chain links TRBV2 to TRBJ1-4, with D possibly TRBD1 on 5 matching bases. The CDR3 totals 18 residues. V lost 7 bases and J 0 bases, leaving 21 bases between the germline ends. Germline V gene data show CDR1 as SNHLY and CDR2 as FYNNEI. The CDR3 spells CASTELQVSSATNEKLFF. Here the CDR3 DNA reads TGTGCCAGCACCGAATTACAGGTTTCCTCTGCAACTAATGAAAAACTGTTTTTT. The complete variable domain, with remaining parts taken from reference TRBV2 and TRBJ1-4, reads EPEVTQTPSHQVTQMGQEVILRCVPISNHLYFYWYRQILGQKVEFLVSFYNNEISEKSEIFDDQFSVERPDGSNFTLKIRSTKLEDSAMYFCASTELQVSSATNEKLFFGSGTQLSVL.

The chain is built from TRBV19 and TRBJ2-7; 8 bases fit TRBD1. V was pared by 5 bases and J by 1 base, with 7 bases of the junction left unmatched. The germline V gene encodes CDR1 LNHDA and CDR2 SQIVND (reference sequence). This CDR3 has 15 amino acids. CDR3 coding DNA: TGTGCCAGTAGTGCCGGGACAGGTCCGTCCTACGAGCAGTACTTC. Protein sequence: CASSAGTGPSYEQYF. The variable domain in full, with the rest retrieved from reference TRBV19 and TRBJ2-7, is DGGITQSPKYLFRKEGQNVTLSCEQNLNHDAMYWYRQDPGQGLRLIYYSQIVNDFQKGDIAEGYSVSREKKESFPLTVTSAQKNPTAFYLCASSAGTGPSYEQYFGPGTRLTVT.

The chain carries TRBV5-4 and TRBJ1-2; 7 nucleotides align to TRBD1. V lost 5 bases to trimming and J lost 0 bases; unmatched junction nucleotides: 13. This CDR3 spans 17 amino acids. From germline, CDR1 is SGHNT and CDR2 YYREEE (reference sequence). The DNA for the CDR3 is TGTGCCAGCAGATCACTTCAGGGGGTCAAAGCTAACTATGGCTACACCTTC. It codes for CASRSLQGVKANYGYTF.

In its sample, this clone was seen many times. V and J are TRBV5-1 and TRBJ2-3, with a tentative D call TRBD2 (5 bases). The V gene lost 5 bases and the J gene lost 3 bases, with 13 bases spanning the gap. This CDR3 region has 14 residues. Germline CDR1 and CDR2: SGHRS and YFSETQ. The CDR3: CASRREFRTDTQYF. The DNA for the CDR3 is TGCGCCAGCAGACGGGAATTTAGGACAGATACGCAGTATTTT.

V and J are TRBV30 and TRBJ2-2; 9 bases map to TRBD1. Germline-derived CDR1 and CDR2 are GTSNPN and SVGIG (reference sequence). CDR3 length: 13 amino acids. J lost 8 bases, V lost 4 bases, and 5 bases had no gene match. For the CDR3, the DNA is TGTGCCTGGACCGGGACAGGGATGGGGGAGCTGTTTTTT. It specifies CAWTGTGMGELFF. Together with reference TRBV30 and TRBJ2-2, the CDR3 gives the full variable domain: SQTIHQWPATLVQPVGSPLSLECTVEGTSNPNLYWYRQAAGRGLQLLFYSVGIGQISSEVPQNLSASRPQDRQFILSSKKLLLSDSGFYLCAWTGTGMGELFFGEGSRLTVL.

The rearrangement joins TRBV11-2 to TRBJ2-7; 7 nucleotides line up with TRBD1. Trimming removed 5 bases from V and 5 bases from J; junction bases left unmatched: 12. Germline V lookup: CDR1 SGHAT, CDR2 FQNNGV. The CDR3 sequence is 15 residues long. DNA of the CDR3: TGTGCCAGCAGCACAGCGTCAGGGGGACGCAACGAGCAGTACTTC. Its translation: CASSTASGGRNEQYF.

CDR3 sequence: CASSGRQGDTEAFF. For the CDR3, the DNA is TGTGCCAGCAGCGGCAGACAGGGGGACACTGAAGCTTTCTTT. J is TRBJ1-1 and V is TRBV7-9; the match to TRBD1 covers 9 bases. V gave up 5 bases and J gave up 3 bases; unmatched junction bases: 4. CDR3 size: 14 residues. Germline values: CDR1 SEHNR, CDR2 FQNEAQ (reference sequence).

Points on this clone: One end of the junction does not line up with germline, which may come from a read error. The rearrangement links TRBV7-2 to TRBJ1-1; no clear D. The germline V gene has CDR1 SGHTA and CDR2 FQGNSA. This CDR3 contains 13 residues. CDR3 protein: CATSGGMNTEAFF. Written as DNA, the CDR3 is TGTGCCACCAGCGGCGGCATGAACACTGAAGCTTTCTTT.

The CDR3 spells CASSIEAGPWNNEQFF. CDR3 in DNA: TGTGCCAGTAGTATAGAAGCGGGTCCTTGGAACAATGAGCAGTTCTTC. The rearrangement joins TRBV19 to TRBJ2-1; tentative D call: TRBD2 (6 bases). The CDR3 extends over 16 amino acids. Between the trimmed V and J ends, which lost 0 bases and 5 bases, there was a span of 14 bases. Germline CDR1 is LNHDA and CDR2 is SQIVND (reference sequence).

This chain's CDR3 is CASSLRVLDTEAFF. The CDR3 DNA sequence: TGTGCCAGCAGCTTGCGGGTGTTGGACACTGAAGCTTTCTTT. This chain links TRBV11-2 with TRBJ1-1, with D unresolved. The CDR3 totals 14 residues. The germline V gene has CDR1 SGHAT and CDR2 FQNNGV. Trimming removed 3 bases at V and 3 bases at J, with 11 bases between.

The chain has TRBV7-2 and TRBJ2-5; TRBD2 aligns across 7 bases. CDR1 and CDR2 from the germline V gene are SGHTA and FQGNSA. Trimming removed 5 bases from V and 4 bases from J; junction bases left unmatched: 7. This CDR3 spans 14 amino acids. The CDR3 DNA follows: TGTGCCAGCAGCCAACCTAGCGGTCCAGAGACCCAGTACTTC. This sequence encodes CASSQPSGPETQYF.

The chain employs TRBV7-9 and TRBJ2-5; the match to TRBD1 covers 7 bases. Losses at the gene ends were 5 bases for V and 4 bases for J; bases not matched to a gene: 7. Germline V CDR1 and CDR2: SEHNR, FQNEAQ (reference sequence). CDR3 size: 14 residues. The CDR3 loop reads CASSPRGLGETQYF. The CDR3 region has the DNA TGTGCCAGCAGCCCGAGGGGGCTGGGAGAGACCCAGTACTTC.

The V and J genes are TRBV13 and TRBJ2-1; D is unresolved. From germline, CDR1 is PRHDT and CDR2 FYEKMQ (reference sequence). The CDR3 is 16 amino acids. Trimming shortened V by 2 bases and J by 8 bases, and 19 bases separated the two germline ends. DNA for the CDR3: TGTGCCAGCAGCTTAATGATGAGACCAGGTGTCGATGAGCAGTTCTTC. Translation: CASSLMMRPGVDEQFF.

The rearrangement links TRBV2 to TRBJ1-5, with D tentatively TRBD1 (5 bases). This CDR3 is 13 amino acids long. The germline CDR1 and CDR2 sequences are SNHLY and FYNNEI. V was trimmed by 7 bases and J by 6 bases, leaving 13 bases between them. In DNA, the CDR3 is TGTGCCAGCACTGGGGCTCGTAGTCAGCCCCAGCATTTT. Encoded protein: CASTGARSQPQHF.

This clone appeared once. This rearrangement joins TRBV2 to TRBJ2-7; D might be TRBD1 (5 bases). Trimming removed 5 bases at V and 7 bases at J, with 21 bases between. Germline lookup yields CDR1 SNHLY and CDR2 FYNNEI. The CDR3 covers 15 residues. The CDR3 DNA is TGTGCCAGCAGTCGGGTGGGGCAGGCCGGAGTTGAGCAGTACTTC. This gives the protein CASSRVGQAGVEQYF.

Here the CDR3 reads CASSSRTGGKGAFF. In DNA, the CDR3 is TGTGCCAGCAGCTCTAGGACAGGGGGCAAAGGGGCTTTCTTT. The chain is built from TRBV6-5 and TRBJ1-1; 11 bases are a match to TRBD1. Germline V gene data show CDR1 as MNHEY and CDR2 as SVGAGI. The CDR3 is 14 amino acids. J lost 11 bases, V lost 6 bases, and 11 bases had no gene match.